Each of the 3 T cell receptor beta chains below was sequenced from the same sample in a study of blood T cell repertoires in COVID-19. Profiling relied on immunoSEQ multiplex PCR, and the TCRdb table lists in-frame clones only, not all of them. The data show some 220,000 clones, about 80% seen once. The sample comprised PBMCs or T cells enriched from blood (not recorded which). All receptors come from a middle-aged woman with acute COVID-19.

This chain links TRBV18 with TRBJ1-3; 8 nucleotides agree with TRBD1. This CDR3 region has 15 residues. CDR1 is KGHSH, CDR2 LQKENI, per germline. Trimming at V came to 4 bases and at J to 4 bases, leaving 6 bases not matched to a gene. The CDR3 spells CASSHTGQGGNTIYF. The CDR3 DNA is TGTGCCAGCTCACACACCGGACAGGGCGGAAACACCATATATTTT.

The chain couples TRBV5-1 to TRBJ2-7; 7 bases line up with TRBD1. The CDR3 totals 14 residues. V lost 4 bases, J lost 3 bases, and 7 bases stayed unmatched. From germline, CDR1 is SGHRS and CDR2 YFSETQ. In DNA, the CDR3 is TGCGCCAGCAGCCCGATGGGACAGTACTACGAGCAGTACTTC. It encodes CASSPMGQYYEQYF. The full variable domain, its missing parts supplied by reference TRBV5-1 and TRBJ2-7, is KAGVTQTPRYLIKTRGQQVTLSCSPISGHRSVSWYQQTPGQGLQFLFEYFSETQRNKGNFPGRFSGRQFSNSRSEMNVSTLELGDSALYLCASSPMGQYYEQYFGPGTRLTVT.

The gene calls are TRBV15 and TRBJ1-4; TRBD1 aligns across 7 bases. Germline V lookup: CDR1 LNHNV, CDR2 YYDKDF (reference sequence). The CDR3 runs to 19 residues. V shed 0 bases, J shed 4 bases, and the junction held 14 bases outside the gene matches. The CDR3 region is CATSRDLSTGYGDNEKLFF. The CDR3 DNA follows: TGTGCCACCAGCAGAGATCTATCGACAGGGTATGGGGATAATGAAAAACTGTTTTTT.